This TCR beta chain originates from a study of T cells in Graves' hyperthyroidism and ophthalmopathy. Amplified TCR beta CDR3 regions came from RNA transcripts. When the TCR CDR3 underwent first-round RT-PCR, the HTBI primer set was used. TCRdb re-derived calls from the multiplex PCR reads in MiXCR, one entry per CDR3 protein. The sample has a few hundred thousand distinct CDR3 sequences, approximately 15% seen once. Study-level results: Most thyroid clonotypes expanded above 0.001 appeared in blood too.

Those patients with uncontrolled infection, other autoimmune disease, pregnancy or lactation were excluded. Germline loops: CDR1 SGHDT, CDR2 YYEEEE. Trimming removed 0 bases from V and 7 bases from J, with 11 bases in between. CDR3 length equals 14 residues. In the case of this clonotype: Its cognate antigen is unknown.

V usage is TRBV5-6 and J usage is TRBJ1-5, with a possible D match to TRBD1 (5 bases). Sequencing was performed on blood. The clonotype was recovered from a woman aged 25-40 years with Graves' hyperthyroidism. CDR3 amino acids: CASSLEGAWQPQHF. Here the CDR3 DNA reads TGTGCCAGCAGCTTGGAAGGGGCCTGGCAGCCCCAGCATTTT.